These 9 T cell receptor beta chains came from one sample sequenced in a study of a mutant IDH1 vaccine in newly diagnosed glioma. These TCRs are of unknown antigen specificity. Assay used: immunoSEQ multiplex PCR; TCRdb lists only in-frame clones, some missing. Of around 30,000 clones listed, roughly 78% were seen once; the top ten hold roughly 3.2%. Documented time point: week 35, safety follow-up. The investigators gave 300 ug of mutant IDH1 20-mer peptide in each vaccine dose, together with topical imiquimod. Sequences were derived from PBMCs, sampled from a glioma patient whose treatment included an IDH1 peptide vaccine. The source is a man aged 35 to 55 with glioma. Some clones in this sample may be carry-over from other donors' samples.

The chain links TRBV15 to TRBJ1-2; D is ambiguous. Between the trimmed V and J ends, which lost 2 bases and 2 bases, there was a span of 6 bases. This CDR3 has 13 residues. Germline V gives CDR1 LNHNV, CDR2 YYDKDF (reference sequence). As DNA, the CDR3 is TGTGCCACCAGCAGACCTCCGAACTATGGCTACACCTTC. This codes for CATSRPPNYGYTF.

The J gene is TRBJ2-1, the V gene TRBV19, with D tentatively TRBD1 or TRBD2 (5 bases each). This CDR3 is built from 18 residues. V lost 4 bases and J 6 bases, leaving 25 bases between the germline ends. In germline, CDR1 is LNHDA, CDR2 SQIVND (reference sequence). The CDR3 DNA sequence: TGTGCCAGTAGTACCCACCGAGGGATTCAGGGTATGGGCAATGAGCAGTTCTTC. Residues: CASSTHRGIQGMGNEQFF.

This clone has only a few counts. The genes are TRBV30 and TRBJ2-5, with 11 bases aligning to TRBD2. CDR1 is GTSNPN and CDR2 is SVGIG in the germline V gene (reference sequence). The ends lost 0 bases at V and 1 base at J; junction bases unmatched: 4. The CDR3 sequence is 16 residues long. In nucleotides, the CDR3 is TGTGCCTGGAGTGTACGGCTAGCGGGGGGCCAAGAGACCCAGTACTTC. This gives the protein CAWSVRLAGGQETQYF.

The chain combines TRBV18 with TRBJ2-5; maybe TRBD1 (6 bases). This CDR3 has 13 amino acids. Trimming stripped 6 bases from V and 3 bases from J, with 11 bases between. Germline V gene sequence: CDR1 KGHSH, CDR2 LQKENI. The DNA for the CDR3 is TGTGCCAGCTCTCCAAGGACAGAAGAGACCCAGTACTTC. Residues: CASSPRTEETQYF.

This chain connects TRBV10-3 to TRBJ2-7, with D perhaps TRBD2 (6 bases). V was shortened by 4 bases and J by 6 bases, with 19 bases between the two germline ends. Germline V gene lookup returns CDR1 ENHRY and CDR2 SYGVKD. The CDR3 spans 15 residues. The CDR3 sequence: CAISGGAGSVGEQYF. CDR3 nucleotide sequence: TGTGCCATCAGTGGAGGGGCGGGGAGTGTAGGCGAGCAGTACTTC.

With regard to this clone: The junction departs from the called germline gene at one end, perhaps through a read error. The V gene is TRBV2, the J gene TRBJ2-3, with 7 bases fitting TRBD2. This CDR3 has 14 residues. Germline V CDR1 and CDR2: SNHLY, FYNNEI. For the CDR3, the DNA is TGTGCCAGCAGTCAAGCGGGGCAAGGAGATACGCAGTATTTT. This translates into CASSQAGQGDTQYF.

The chain carries TRBV19 and TRBJ2-7; D unresolved. Germline values: CDR1 LNHDA, CDR2 SQIVND (reference sequence). Trimming left V 0 bases short and J 2 bases short, with 20 bases between. This CDR3 is built from 18 residues. CDR3 region: CASSIEISERYQTYEQYF. CDR3 bases: TGTGCCAGTAGTATAGAGATTAGTGAGCGCTATCAAACCTACGAGCAGTACTTC.

This CDR3 is CAGGTAGTEAFF. The CDR3 region has the DNA TGTGCCGGGGGGACAGCAGGCACTGAAGCTTTCTTT. The V and J genes are TRBV10-3 and TRBJ1-1; TRBD1 matches at 7 bases. This CDR3 has 12 residues. In germline, CDR1 is ENHRY, CDR2 SYGVKD. Trimming at V came to 11 bases and at J to 4 bases, leaving 7 bases not matched to a gene.

The chain joins TRBV6-5 to TRBJ1-6; possible D gene TRBD1, 6 bases. In germline, CDR1 is MNHEY, CDR2 SVGAGI. The CDR3 covers 15 residues. Deletions cut 3 bases from V and 11 bases from J, with 17 bases between. CDR3 sequence reads: CASSYGQSTMAPLHF. In DNA form, the CDR3 reads TGTGCCAGCAGTTATGGACAGTCCACGATGGCACCCCTCCACTTT.